This T cell receptor beta chain was captured in a study of neurological immune-mediated disorders. Findings of the study overall: The absence of any CDR3 amino acid sequence shared by expanded clones across subjects suggests that repertoires were private in all groups. The authors found no clinical or MRI feature associated with the multiple sclerosis repertoire cluster.

This clonotype appeared many times. Its target is unknown. Synthesis of cDNA was carried out by template-switch 5'RACE. The reaction used 10-nucleotide random UMIs. TCRdb called the 5' RACE reads again in MiXCR, with one record for every CDR3 protein. The sample carries 80,000 to 100,000 distinct CDR3 sequences, more than 5% recorded once. The time point: longitudinal time-point 2. The unsorted libraries were made from 2 million PBMCs kept at -80 C. The sequence derives from a woman aged 55-69 years with multiple sclerosis. Sequenced: PBMCs.

The CDR3: CASSLTIQGYNEQFF. In DNA form, the CDR3 reads TGCGCCAGCAGCTTGACCATACAGGGGTACAATGAGCAGTTCTTC. The chain carries TRBV5-1 and TRBJ2-1; 7 bases are a match to TRBD1. Germline values: CDR1 SGHRS, CDR2 YFSETQ. The CDR3 is made up of 15 amino acids. Trimming cost V 1 base and J 4 bases; bases outside gene matches: 5.